These 31 T cell receptor beta chains originate from one sample sequenced in a study of T cell repertoires in cytomegalovirus infection. MiXCR was run by TCRdb on the reads, yielding one entry per CDR3 protein. This table has tens of thousands of distinct CDR3 sequences, roughly 20% appearing once. Their cognate antigens are unknown. Sequencing used CD8+ T cells from cultured PBMCs, obtained from culture after CMV antigen stimulation. The receptors were gathered from a human donor in good health (CMV status not recorded). Some clones in this sample may be carry-over from other donors' samples.

This clonotype occurred a few times. CDR3 region: CATSSPTGASGNTIYF. The DNA of the CDR3 is TGTGCCACCAGCTCTCCGACAGGAGCCTCTGGAAACACCATATATTTT. This chain connects TRBV15 to TRBJ1-3; D perhaps matches TRBD1 (6 bases). Per the germline V gene, CDR1 is LNHNV and CDR2 is YYDKDF (reference sequence). CDR3 length: 16 amino acids. Trimming took 5 bases from V and 0 from J, leaving 14 bases between them.

V usage is TRBV7-6 and J usage is TRBJ1-1; perhaps TRBD1 as D (5 bases). Germline assignment: CDR1 SGHVS and CDR2 FNYEAQ. Trimming took off 3 bases at V and 4 bases at J, with 12 bases between the two ends. CDR3 size: 14 residues. Written as DNA, the CDR3 is TGTGCCAGCAGCTTGGGGGGGACTGCCACTGAAGCTTTCTTT. Its translation is CASSLGGTATEAFF.

This clonotype was observed a few times. The CDR3 loop is CASSYDSSGANVLTF. Here the CDR3 DNA reads TGTGCCAGCAGTTACGACAGCTCTGGGGCCAACGTCCTGACTTTC. The V and J genes are TRBV6-2 or TRBV6-3 and TRBJ2-6, with a weak D call TRBD1 (5 bases). CDR3 length: 15 residues. In germline, CDR1 is MNHEY, CDR2 SVGEGT. The germline V and J ends were trimmed by 2 bases and 0 bases, with 5 bases remaining between them.

The chain uses TRBV12-3 or TRBV12-4 and TRBJ1-5; tentatively, D is TRBD1 (5 bases). This CDR3 has 13 amino acids. The V end was cut by 10 bases, the J end by 3 bases, with 13 bases between. CDR3 DNA sequence: TGTGCCACCGGGGACGGCAACAATCAGCCCCAGCATTTT. Translation: CATGDGNNQPQHF.

The chain uses TRBV10-3 and TRBJ1-6; 8 positions agree with TRBD1. The CDR3 sequence is 13 residues long. Germline assignment: CDR1 ENHRY and CDR2 SYGVKD. Trimming cost V 2 bases and J 9 bases; bases outside gene matches: 0. The CDR3 DNA reads as TGTGCCATCAGTGAGGACAGGGGTTCACCCCTCCACTTT. Encoded protein: CAISEDRGSPLHF.

This chain links TRBV12-3 or TRBV12-4 with TRBJ1-2, with TRBD1 matching over 7 bases. The V segment lost 4 bases and the J segment 2 bases; nucleotides outside the gene matches: 13. CDR3 length equals 17 residues. The CDR3 DNA sequence: TGTGCCAGCAGTTCCTTTCGACAGGGTCAAACGAACTATGGCTACACCTTC. Translating gives CASSSFRQGQTNYGYTF.

This clonotype occurred a few times. The V and J genes are TRBV12-3 or TRBV12-4 and TRBJ2-1; D gene unclear. The CDR3 spans 12 residues. Trimming pared 1 base from V and 7 bases from J, leaving 5 bases between. The CDR3 DNA is TGTGCCAGCAGTTTAGACAGAAATGAGCAGTTCTTC. This translates into CASSLDRNEQFF.

The rearrangement links TRBV6-5 to TRBJ2-5; no clear D gene. Germline assignment: CDR1 MNHEY and CDR2 SVGAGI. The CDR3 is 17 residues long. Between the trimmed V and J ends, which lost 4 bases and 2 bases, there was a span of 20 bases. This chain's CDR3 is CASSFRGSRPGQETQYF. In nucleotides, the CDR3 is TGTGCCAGCAGTTTTCGCGGCAGTCGACCTGGACAAGAGACCCAGTACTTC.

This clonotype appeared a few times. The chain recombines TRBV7-2 with TRBJ2-1; 11 bases line up with TRBD2. J gave up 2 bases and V 6 bases, and 3 bases lay outside the gene matches. Germline V gene sequence: CDR1 SGHTA, CDR2 FQGNSA. This CDR3 spans 15 amino acids. This CDR3 is CASRVSGGAYNEQFF. The DNA of the CDR3 is TGTGCCAGCAGGGTTAGCGGGGGGGCCTACAATGAGCAGTTCTTC.

This clonotype has more than one count but fewer than ten. The J gene is TRBJ2-7, the V gene TRBV6-5; D call uncertain. In germline, CDR1 is MNHEY, CDR2 SVGAGI. Trimming stripped 0 bases from V and 6 bases from J, with 12 bases between. The CDR3 has 14 amino acids. CDR3 bases: TGTGCCAGCAGTTACTCGAATTCCCGATTCGAGCAGTACTTC. It codes for CASSYSNSRFEQYF.

This clonotype came up a few times. The chain employs TRBV4-2 and TRBJ2-1; D could derive from TRBD1 or TRBD2 (5 bases each). Trimming removed 0 bases from V and 7 bases from J, with 16 bases in between. There are 16 residues in the CDR3. Germline assignment: CDR1 LGHNA and CDR2 YNFKEQ. The CDR3 loop reads CASSQDGRESENEQFF. The CDR3 DNA sequence: TGTGCCAGCAGCCAAGATGGCAGGGAGTCGGAGAATGAGCAGTTCTTC.

This clonotype showed up just a few times. The chain couples TRBV4-2 to TRBJ1-2, with D perhaps TRBD1 (5 bases). In germline, CDR1 is LGHNA, CDR2 YNFKEQ. Trimming stripped 0 bases from V and 4 bases from J, with 18 bases between. CDR3 size: 17 residues. The CDR3 spells CASSQERAEGQGYGYTF. DNA for the CDR3: TGTGCCAGCAGCCAAGAAAGAGCAGAGGGGCAGGGCTATGGCTACACCTTC.

This rearrangement joins TRBV6-5 to TRBJ2-1; weak D call: TRBD1 (6 bases). The germline V gene encodes CDR1 MNHEY and CDR2 SVGAGI. The CDR3 runs 16 residues. Trimming cost V 0 bases and J 9 bases, with 18 bases left between them. The CDR3 region has the DNA TGTGCCAGCAGTTACTCGATAGGTGCTCAGGGGCTTGAGCAGTTCTTC. This codes for CASSYSIGAQGLEQFF.

This clonotype has a handful of counts. The CDR3 DNA follows: TGTGCCAGCAGTACTCTCCTAGCGGGGCTATTCTCGCAGTATTTT. Translation: CASSTLLAGLFSQYF. The chain has TRBV28 and TRBJ2-3, with 9 bases aligning to TRBD2. The length of the CDR3 is 15 residues. Germline assignment: CDR1 MDHEN and CDR2 SYDVKM. The V segment lost 5 bases and the J segment 10 bases; nucleotides outside the gene matches: 13. The complete variable domain, with remaining parts taken from reference TRBV28 and TRBJ2-3, reads DVKVTQSSRYLVKRTGEKVFLECVQDMDHENMFWYRQDPGLGLRLIYFSYDVKMKEKGDIPEGYSVSREKKERFSLILESASTNQTSMYLCASSTLLAGLFSQYFGPGTRLTVL.

The chain has TRBV12-3 or TRBV12-4 and TRBJ1-3; possible D gene TRBD1, 5 bases. Trimming removed 3 bases from V and 4 bases from J, with 13 bases in between. The CDR3 runs 15 residues. The CDR3: CASSFGGAIGNTIYF. The CDR3, as DNA: TGTGCCAGCAGTTTCGGAGGGGCGATCGGAAACACCATATATTTT.

The V call is TRBV6-5, the J call TRBJ1-1; 8 positions agree with TRBD1. The V segment lost 1 base and the J segment 4 bases; nucleotides outside the gene matches: 5. Germline loops: CDR1 MNHEY, CDR2 SVGAGI. The CDR3 spans 15 residues. In DNA, the CDR3 is TGTGCCAGCAGTTACTGGGGGGACAGGTTCACTGAAGCTTTCTTT. Protein: CASSYWGDRFTEAFF.

This clonotype was counted at least ten times. This rearrangement joins TRBV28 to TRBJ1-2; D unclear. Trimming pared 10 bases from V and 4 bases from J, leaving 22 bases between. The CDR3 covers 15 residues. CDR1 MDHEN and CDR2 SYDVKM come from the germline V gene. CDR3 DNA: TGTGCCACCCTCAATACCCTTGCAACATCCTATGGCTACACCTTC. Its translation is CATLNTLATSYGYTF.

The V and J genes are TRBV27 and TRBJ2-7, with 9 nucleotides matching TRBD2. J lost 3 bases, V lost 5 bases, and 8 bases had no gene match. Germline values: CDR1 MNHEY, CDR2 SMNVEV (reference sequence). The CDR3 has 15 amino acids. CDR3 sequence: CASSAGTSINYEQYF. CDR3 coding DNA: TGTGCCAGCAGTGCTGGGACTAGCATCAACTACGAGCAGTACTTC.

V usage is TRBV12-5 and J usage is TRBJ2-3; D unclear. Germline lookup yields CDR1 LGHNT and CDR2 FRNRAP. This CDR3 contains 14 residues. The V end lost 7 bases, the J end lost 1 base, and 12 bases lay between the germline ends. The CDR3 loop is CASATEPGTDTQYF. The CDR3 DNA is TGTGCTAGTGCTACGGAACCGGGCACAGATACGCAGTATTTT.

The chain couples TRBV29-1 to TRBJ1-2; D may be TRBD1 (5 bases). Deletions cut 7 bases from V and 6 bases from J, with 15 bases between. Germline V gives CDR1 SQVTM, CDR2 ANQGSEA. This CDR3 is built from 12 residues. The CDR3 protein is CSAPQGTDGYTF. The CDR3 nucleotides are TGCAGCGCTCCGCAGGGTACGGATGGCTACACCTTC.

This clonotype was seen a few times. One end of the junction is discordant with germline, which a read error may explain. This chain joins TRBV4-1 and TRBJ1-1, with unresolved D. There are 13 residues in the CDR3. CDR1 and CDR2 from the germline V gene are MGHRA and YSYEKL. The DNA for the CDR3 is TGTGCCAGCAGCCAACTTCTGAACACTGAAGCTTTCTTT. This translates into CASSQLLNTEAFF.

This clonotype was observed a few times. V and J are TRBV27 and TRBJ2-5, with 9 bases fitting TRBD2. This CDR3 contains 16 residues. The germline V gene encodes CDR1 MNHEY and CDR2 SMNVEV (reference sequence). Trimming cost V 5 bases and J 3 bases; bases outside gene matches: 10. The DNA for the CDR3 is TGTGCCAGCAGTCCTTTGCGGGGGGGCCGGGAAGAGACCCAGTACTTC. Its translation is CASSPLRGGREETQYF.

Only a few counts were recorded for this clonotype. The chain links TRBV11-2 to TRBJ1-1, with a weak D call TRBD1 (5 bases). V was shortened by 5 bases and J by 3 bases, with 10 bases between the two germline ends. Germline CDR1 SGHAT, CDR2 FQNNGV. This CDR3 is built from 13 residues. Here the CDR3 DNA reads TGTGCCAGCAGCGAGGGACTGTACACTGAAGCTTTCTTT. The encoded protein is CASSEGLYTEAFF.

This chain links TRBV19 with TRBJ1-5, with D perhaps matching TRBD1 (5 bases). This CDR3 contains 15 residues. The V gene's germline CDR1 is LNHDA and CDR2 SQIVND (reference sequence). V lost 8 bases to trimming and J lost 6 bases, with 20 bases between them. CDR3 coding DNA: TGTGCCAGTTCAGCACGAGGACAAGTCAGTCAGCCCCAGCATTTT. Protein product: CASSARGQVSQPQHF.

This clonotype was observed a handful of times. The rearrangement joins TRBV6-5 to TRBJ2-7; TRBD2 matches 9 bases. CDR1 is MNHEY, CDR2 SVGAGI, per germline. This CDR3 has 16 residues. The V gene end was trimmed by 5 bases and the J gene end by 2 bases; junction bases not matched to a gene: 10. This CDR3 reads CASSPPLAGVPYEQYF. The CDR3 region has the DNA TGTGCCAGCAGTCCCCCATTAGCGGGAGTTCCCTACGAGCAGTACTTC.

The chain is built from TRBV7-9 and TRBJ2-7; D may be TRBD2 (7 bases). V was cut by 3 bases and J by 2 bases, with 11 bases left in between. CDR3 length: 14 amino acids. Germline-derived CDR1 and CDR2 are SEHNR and FQNEAQ (reference sequence). CDR3 sequence (DNA): TGTGCCAGCAGCTTTGGGGGGGCGCCCTACGAGCAGTACTTC. Its protein product is CASSFGGAPYEQYF. Full variable domain (missing parts from reference TRBV7-9 and TRBJ2-7): DTGVSQNPRHKITKRGQNVTFRCDPISEHNRLYWYRQTLGQGPEFLTYFQNEAQLEKSRLLSDRFSAERPKGSFSTLEIQRTEQGDSAMYLCASSFGGAPYEQYFGPGTRLTVT.

This clonotype occurred many times. The chain links TRBV6-1 to TRBJ2-1; D perhaps matches TRBD1 (6 bases). V was cut by 6 bases and J by 0 bases, with 9 bases left in between. CDR3 length equals 14 residues. Germline CDR1 and CDR2: MNHNS and SASEGT. CDR3 protein: CASRDSDSYNEQFF. In DNA, the CDR3 is TGTGCCAGCAGGGACAGTGACTCCTACAATGAGCAGTTCTTC.

This clonotype was counted only a few times. This chain joins TRBV27 and TRBJ2-1; 12 positions match TRBD2. The CDR3 loop spans 17 amino acids. J was trimmed by 6 bases and V by 6 bases; bases with no gene match: 12. CDR1 is MNHEY, CDR2 SMNVEV, per germline (reference sequence). CDR3 sequence (DNA): TGTGCCAGCAGCTACCCGGCTAGCGGGGGGGCCTCCAATGAGCAGTTCTTC. As protein: CASSYPASGGASNEQFF.

V usage is TRBV6-6 and J usage is TRBJ1-5; D possibly corresponds to TRBD1 (6 bases). Per germline, CDR1 MNHNY and CDR2 SVGAGI (reference sequence). The germline V and J ends were trimmed by 5 bases and 1 base, with 12 bases remaining between them. CDR3 length: 15 residues. In DNA form, the CDR3 reads TGTGCCAGCAGTCCTGGGACATTGAGCAATCAGCCCCAGCATTTT. The encoded protein is CASSPGTLSNQPQHF.

This clonotype showed up just a few times. V is TRBV28 and J is TRBJ1-6; D call uncertain. Germline CDR1 reads MDHEN; CDR2 reads SYDVKM. Between the trimmed V and J ends, which lost 1 base and 2 bases, there was a span of 15 bases. The CDR3 is made up of 18 amino acids. CDR3 protein: CASSLYQWGRAYNSPLHF. DNA for the CDR3: TGTGCCAGCAGTTTATATCAGTGGGGAAGGGCCTATAATTCACCCCTCCACTTT.

This clonotype turned up a few times. This rearrangement joins TRBV30 to TRBJ1-2; D gene uncertain. CDR3 length: 12 residues. Germline V CDR1 and CDR2: GTSNPN, SVGIG (reference sequence). Trimming took off 4 bases at V and 1 base at J, with 7 bases between the two ends. The CDR3: CAWNTVNYGYTF. The CDR3 DNA reads as TGTGCCTGGAATACGGTTAACTATGGCTACACCTTC.